These 4 T cell receptor beta chains were all obtained from the same sample, sequenced in a study of OX40 agonist ivuxolimab in advanced cancers. Here immunoSEQ multiplex PCR was the method, and the copy in TCRdb shows in-frame clones only, minus some. Of roughly 110,000 clones listed, 75% to 95% were seen once; the top ten hold approximately 0.48%. The sequencing used CD4+ or CD8+ T cells sorted from blood, collected in a trial of the OX40 agonist ivuxolimab. The source of these receptors is an adult with an advanced solid tumor such as melanoma, head and neck, liver or kidney cancer.

A few counts support this clone. The chain has TRBV28 and TRBJ1-5; the D gene is possibly TRBD1 (5 bases). V was clipped by 5 bases and J by 11 bases, with 10 bases between them. Per the germline V gene, CDR1 is MDHEN and CDR2 is SYDVKM. There are 11 residues in the CDR3. This CDR3 reads CASSLQGSQHF. For the CDR3, the DNA is TGTGCCAGCAGTCTGCAGGGTTCCCAGCATTTT.

The rearrangement uses TRBV6-5 and TRBJ2-7; weak D call: TRBD1 (7 bases). CDR3 length: 14 amino acids. CDR1 MNHEY and CDR2 SVGAGI come from the germline V gene. Trimming took 5 bases from V and 0 from J, leaving 11 bases between them. The CDR3 DNA is TGTGCCAGCAGTCAGGGGGGCCCCTCCTACGAGCAGTACTTC. This encodes CASSQGGPSYEQYF.

V and J are TRBV6-1 and TRBJ1-5; D is ambiguous. V lost 1 base to trimming and J lost 9 bases, with 13 bases between them. The CDR3 extends over 14 amino acids. Looked up from germline, CDR1 is MNHNS and CDR2 is SASEGT. This CDR3 is CASSEVWVPGPQHF. In DNA, the CDR3 is TGTGCCAGCAGTGAAGTTTGGGTCCCCGGGCCCCAGCATTTT.

The J gene is TRBJ1-1, the V gene TRBV9; TRBD1 aligns across 7 bases. The CDR3 has 17 amino acids. The J segment lost 0 bases and the V segment lost 0 bases, leaving 8 bases of the junction unmatched. CDR1 is SGDLS, CDR2 YYNGEE, per germline. The CDR3 spells CASSVAPTGTMNTEAFF. The DNA for the CDR3 is TGTGCCAGCAGCGTAGCCCCGACAGGGACTATGAACACTGAAGCTTTCTTT.